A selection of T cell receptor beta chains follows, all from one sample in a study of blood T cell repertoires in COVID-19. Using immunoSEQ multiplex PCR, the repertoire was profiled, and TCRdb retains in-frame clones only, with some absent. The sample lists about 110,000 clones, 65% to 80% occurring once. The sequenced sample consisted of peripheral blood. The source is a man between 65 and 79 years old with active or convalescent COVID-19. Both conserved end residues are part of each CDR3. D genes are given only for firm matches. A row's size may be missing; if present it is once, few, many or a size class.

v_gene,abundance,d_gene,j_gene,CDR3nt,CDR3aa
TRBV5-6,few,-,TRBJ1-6,TGTGCCAGCAGCTTAGGGCCCGAGGGACCCCTCCACTTT,CASSLGPEGPLHF
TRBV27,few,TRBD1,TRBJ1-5,TGTGCCACTACCGGGACAGGGTACCAGCCCCAGCATTTT,CATTGTGYQPQHF
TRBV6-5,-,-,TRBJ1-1,TGTGCCAGCAGTTACTCCGGCAGTTCGCGGACTGAAGCTTTCTTT,CASSYSGSSRTEAFF
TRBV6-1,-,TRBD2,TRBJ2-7,TGTGCCAGCAGTGAATATGGGGAGGGCTACGAGCAGTACTTC,CASSEYGEGYEQYF
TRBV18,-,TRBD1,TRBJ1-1,TGTGCCAGCTCACCGAAAACAGGGGCACCGAACACTGAAGCTTTCTTT,CASSPKTGAPNTEAFF
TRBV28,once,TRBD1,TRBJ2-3,TGTGCCAGCAGGGGGGGGACAGGGGCTGATACGCAGTATTTT,CASRGGTGADTQYF
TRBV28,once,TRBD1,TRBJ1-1,TGTGCCAGCATCCGACAGGGGAACACTGAAGCTTTCTTT,CASIRQGNTEAFF
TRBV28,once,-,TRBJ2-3,TGTGCCAGCAGTTTCCAGAGCACAGATACGCAGTATTTT,CASSFQSTDTQYF
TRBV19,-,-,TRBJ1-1,TGTGCCAGTATCGGGGGGGCAAACACTGAAGCTTTCTTT,CASIGGANTEAFF
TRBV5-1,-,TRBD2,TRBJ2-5,TGCGCCAGCAGCTACCAAAGCGGGGGCGAGGAGACCCAGTACTTC,CASSYQSGGEETQYF
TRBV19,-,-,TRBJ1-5,TGTGCCAGTAAAGAGGGCAGCAATCAGCCCCAGCATTTT,CASKEGSNQPQHF
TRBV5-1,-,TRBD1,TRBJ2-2,TGCGCCAGCAGCCCTCGACAGGGGGCAAGGTCGAACACCGGGGAGCTGTTTTTT,CASSPRQGARSNTGELFF
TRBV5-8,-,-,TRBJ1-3,TGTGCCAGCAGCTTGGAATTAACCATATATTTT,CASSLELTIYF
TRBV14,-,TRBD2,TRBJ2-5,TGTGCCAGCAGCCAAGGCGGGAGGAAAAGAGAGACCCAGTACTTC,CASSQGGRKRETQYF
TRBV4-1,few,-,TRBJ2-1,TGCGCCAGCAGCCCCGGCGGCAATGAGCAGTTCTTC,CASSPGGNEQFF
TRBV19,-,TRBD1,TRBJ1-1,TGTGCCAGTAGTATAGGATGGGACAGGGAGGCTTTCTTT,CASSIGWDREAFF
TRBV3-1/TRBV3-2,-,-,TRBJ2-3,TGTGCCAGCAGTTTAAGCACAGATACGCAGTATTTT,CASSLSTDTQYF
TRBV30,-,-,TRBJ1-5,TGTGCCTGGAGTTTGCAGTTCAATCAGCCCCAGCATTTT,CAWSLQFNQPQHF
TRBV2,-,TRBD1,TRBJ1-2,TGTGCCAGCAGACCGGACAGGGAAAGGGGCTACACCTTC,CASRPDRERGYTF
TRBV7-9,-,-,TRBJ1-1,TGTGCCAGCAGCTCCGGACAATTGAACACTGAAGCTTTCTTT,CASSSGQLNTEAFF
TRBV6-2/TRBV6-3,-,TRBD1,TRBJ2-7,TGTGCCAGCAGTAAGACAGGGTCCTACGAGCAGTACTTC,CASSKTGSYEQYF
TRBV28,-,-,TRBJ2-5,TGTGCCAGCAGCCTTTTGGCTAAGGGGGAGACCCAGTACTTC,CASSLLAKGETQYF
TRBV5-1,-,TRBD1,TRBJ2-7,TGCGCCAGCAGCTTGCGGACAGGGGGCTACGAGCAGTACTTC,CASSLRTGGYEQYF
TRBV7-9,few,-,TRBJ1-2,TGTGCCAGCAGCTACGAGGGAAGGGGCTACACCTTC,CASSYEGRGYTF
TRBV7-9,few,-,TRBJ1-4,TGTGCCAGCAGATCAAAAACTGCAGAAAAACTGTTTTTT,CASRSKTAEKLFF
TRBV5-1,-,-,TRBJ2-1,TGCGCCAGCAGCTTGGGATCAGGGGCCTCCTACAATGAGCAGTTCTTC,CASSLGSGASYNEQFF
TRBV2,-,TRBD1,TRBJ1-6,TGTGCCAGCAGTGGAGAGACAGGGGCGCTTTCACCCCTCCACTTT,CASSGETGALSPLHF
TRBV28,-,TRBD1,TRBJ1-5,TGTGCCAGCAGTGTGGGGGACAGCCCGTATAGCAATCAGCCCCAGCATTTT,CASSVGDSPYSNQPQHF
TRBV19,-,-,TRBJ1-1,TGTGCCAGTAGTATTATAGGGGCTGGCACTGAAGCTTTCTTT,CASSIIGAGTEAFF
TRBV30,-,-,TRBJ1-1,TGTGCCGGGATGAAGGAACAGGGAATCTCTGAAGCTTTCTTT,CAGMKEQGISEAFF
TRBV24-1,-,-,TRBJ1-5,TGTGCCACCAGTGATTTGCGGGGCGGAGGGAGCAATCAGCCCCAGCATTTT,CATSDLRGGGSNQPQHF
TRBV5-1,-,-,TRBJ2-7,TGCGCCAGCAGCTCCGGGGAGAGGGTGGGCGAGCAGTACTTC,CASSSGERVGEQYF
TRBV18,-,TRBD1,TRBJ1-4,TGTGCCAGCTCACCACCGGGACAGGGTAACGAAAAACTGTTTTTT,CASSPPGQGNEKLFF
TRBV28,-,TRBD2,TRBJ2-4,TGTGCCAGCAGTAAAGCGGGGACAGCCAAAAACATTCAGTACTTC,CASSKAGTAKNIQYF
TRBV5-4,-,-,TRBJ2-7,TGTGCCAGCAGCCGAGATGGGCAGGTCGGATCCTACGAGCAGTACTTC,CASSRDGQVGSYEQYF
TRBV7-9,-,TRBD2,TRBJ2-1,TGTGCCAGCAGCTCCTATAGCGGGAGTCAGGGTGAGCAGTTCTTC,CASSSYSGSQGEQFF
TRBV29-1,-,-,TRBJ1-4,TGCAGCGTTGGAGGGCCGGATGAAAAACTGTTTTTT,CSVGGPDEKLFF
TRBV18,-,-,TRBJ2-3,TGTGCCAGCTCACAGGGGTCCGGAGATACGCAGTATTTT,CASSQGSGDTQYF
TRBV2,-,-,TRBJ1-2,TGTGCCAGCAGTGAGGGCGTTTCTAACTATGGCTACACCTTC,CASSEGVSNYGYTF
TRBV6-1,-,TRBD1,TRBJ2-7,TGTGCCAGCAGTGGGTGGGGACAGAACCCTCCGCACGAGCAGTACTTC,CASSGWGQNPPHEQYF
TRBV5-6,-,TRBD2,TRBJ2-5,TGTGCCAGCAGCCCGAAAGGGACTAGTTGGGAGACCCAGTACTTC,CASSPKGTSWETQYF
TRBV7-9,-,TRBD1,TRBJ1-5,TGTGCCACATCCCCCGGGACAGGGGGCGCGTCGGGCAATCAGCCCCAGCATTTT,CATSPGTGGASGNQPQHF
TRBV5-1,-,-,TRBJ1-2,TGCGCCAGCAGCAACCTAGGGCAGGGCTATGGCTACACCTTC,CASSNLGQGYGYTF
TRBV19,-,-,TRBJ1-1,TGTGCCAGTACCCGACACCAACAGAACACTGAAGCTTTCTTT,CASTRHQQNTEAFF
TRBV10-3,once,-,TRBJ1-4,TGTGCCATCAGTGGAGGATTTAATGAAAAACTGTTTTTT,CAISGGFNEKLFF
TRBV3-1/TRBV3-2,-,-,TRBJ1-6,TGTGCCAGCAGCCTAAAGAGCGGGAATTCACCCCTCCACTTT,CASSLKSGNSPLHF
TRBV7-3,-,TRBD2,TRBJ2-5,TGTGCCAGCAGCCTTACGGGGGGAGCTCAAGAGACCCAGTACTTC,CASSLTGGAQETQYF
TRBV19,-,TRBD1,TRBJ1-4,TGTGCCAGTAGTATAAGGGACAGGGGGCGGAATGAAAAACTGTTTTTT,CASSIRDRGRNEKLFF
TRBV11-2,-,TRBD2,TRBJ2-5,TGTGCCAGCAGGCCGGGACTAGCGGGTACTCAAGAGACCCAGTACTTC,CASRPGLAGTQETQYF
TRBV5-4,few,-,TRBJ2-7,TGTGCCAGCAGCTTTGCTAGGAGCTCCTACGAGCAGTACTTC,CASSFARSSYEQYF
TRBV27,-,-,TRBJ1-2,TGTGCCAGCAGTTTATCCACAGTGTTCCGGGGAAACCTTCGGAAGGGCTACACCTTC,CASSLSTVFRGNLRKGYTF
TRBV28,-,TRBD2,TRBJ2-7,TGTGCCAGCAGTTTTATAGCGGGAGGAGGGTCCTACGAGCAGTACTTC,CASSFIAGGGSYEQYF
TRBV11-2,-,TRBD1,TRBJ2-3,TGTGCCAGCAGCTTGTTTCCAGGGGGCCCCTTACCAGATACGCAGTATTTT,CASSLFPGGPLPDTQYF
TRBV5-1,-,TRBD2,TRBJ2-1,TGCGCCAGCAGCCTAACTAGCGGGAGGGGGGATGAGCAGTTCTTC,CASSLTSGRGDEQFF
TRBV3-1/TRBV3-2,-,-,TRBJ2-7,TGTGCCAGCAGCCGCACACAGTTCTACGAGCAGTACTTC,CASSRTQFYEQYF
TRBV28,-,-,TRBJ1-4,TGTGCCAGCAGCCGGGTCGCGGTGAATGAAAAACTGTTTTTT,CASSRVAVNEKLFF